The 7 T cell receptor beta chains below come from one sample, sequenced in a study of long-term antiretroviral therapy in people with HIV. The assay, immunoSEQ v3.0, was run at survey level. Repertoires were generated with immunoSEQ multiplex PCR, while TCRdb's copy carries only in-frame clones and drops some. The sample holds about 15,000 clones, under 85% seen once. The input for sequencing was unsorted PBMCs, taken nearly 2.6 years before starting antiretroviral therapy. Receptors originate from a woman in her forties or fifties with HIV.

This clone was seen just once. The chain combines TRBV19 with TRBJ2-1, with TRBD1 matching 7 bases. V was clipped by 5 bases and J by 6 bases; unmatched bases: 10. Germline V lookup: CDR1 LNHDA, CDR2 SQIVND (reference sequence). This CDR3 is built from 15 residues. CDR3 residues: CASSPPGQRFNEQFF. The DNA for the CDR3 is TGTGCCAGTAGTCCACCGGGACAGAGATTCAATGAGCAGTTCTTC. The full variable domain, with the rest looked up from reference TRBV19 and TRBJ2-1, is DGGITQSPKYLFRKEGQNVTLSCEQNLNHDAMYWYRQDPGQGLRLIYYSQIVNDFQKGDIAEGYSVSREKKESFPLTVTSAQKNPTAFYLCASSPPGQRFNEQFFGPGTRLTVL.

The chain links TRBV7-9 to TRBJ1-2; D not resolved. The CDR3 is 12 residues long. CDR1 and CDR2 from the germline V gene are SEHNR and FQNEAQ (reference sequence). The ends were cut back, 1 base at V and 6 bases at J, with 6 bases in the middle. CDR3 in amino acids: CASSLVPDGYTF. As DNA, the CDR3 is TGTGCCAGCAGCTTAGTGCCGGATGGCTACACCTTC.

This rearrangement joins TRBV10-1 to TRBJ2-3, with 10 bases aligning to TRBD1. V lost 8 bases, J lost 4 bases, and 12 bases stayed unmatched. Germline values: CDR1 WNHNN, CDR2 SYGVQD (reference sequence). This CDR3 region has 16 residues. The CDR3 DNA reads as TGCGCCAGCTCCTTTTCGACAGGGGGCGGCTCAGATACGCAGTATTTT. This translates into CASSFSTGGGSDTQYF.

The chain has TRBV6-1 and TRBJ2-5; possible D gene TRBD2, 6 bases. CDR3 length: 14 amino acids. Looked up from germline, CDR1 is MNHNS and CDR2 is SASEGT. Trimming took off 7 bases at V and 7 bases at J, with 19 bases between the two ends. Here the CDR3 reads CASTLRAGRATQYF. The CDR3 bases are TGTGCCAGCACCTTACGGGCGGGGCGGGCGACCCAGTACTTC.

V is TRBV7-9 and J is TRBJ2-2; D gene uncertain. The CDR3 spans 12 residues. Deletions cut 5 bases from V and 3 bases from J, with 4 bases between. The V gene's germline CDR1 is SEHNR and CDR2 FQNEAQ (reference sequence). The CDR3 sequence is CASSIHTGELFF. The CDR3 nucleotides read TGTGCCAGCAGCATCCACACCGGGGAGCTGTTTTTT.

This clone was picked up a small number of times. The rearrangement links TRBV11-3 to TRBJ2-2; no clear D gene. The germline V gene has CDR1 SGHNT and CDR2 YENEEA. Trimming removed 3 bases at V and 0 bases at J, with 2 bases between. The CDR3 consists of 13 residues. The CDR3 loop is CASSFSNTGELFF. The DNA of the CDR3 is TGTGCCAGCAGCTTTTCGAACACCGGGGAGCTGTTTTTT. The variable domain in full, completed from reference TRBV11-3 and TRBJ2-2, reads EAGVVQSPRYKIIEKKQPVAFWCNPISGHNTLYWYLQNLGQGPELLIRYENEEAVDDSQLPKDRFSAERLKGVDSTLKIQPAELGDSAVYLCASSFSNTGELFFGEGSRLTVL.

J is TRBJ2-1 and V is TRBV7-3, with TRBD2 matching 7 bases. The CDR3 is made up of 15 amino acids. The V segment lost 5 bases and the J segment 4 bases; nucleotides outside the gene matches: 8. Per the germline V gene, CDR1 is SGHTA and CDR2 is FQGTGA. In nucleotides, the CDR3 is TGTGCCAGCAGCAGATCCGGGACTAAGTACAATGAGCAGTTCTTC. Amino acids: CASSRSGTKYNEQFF.